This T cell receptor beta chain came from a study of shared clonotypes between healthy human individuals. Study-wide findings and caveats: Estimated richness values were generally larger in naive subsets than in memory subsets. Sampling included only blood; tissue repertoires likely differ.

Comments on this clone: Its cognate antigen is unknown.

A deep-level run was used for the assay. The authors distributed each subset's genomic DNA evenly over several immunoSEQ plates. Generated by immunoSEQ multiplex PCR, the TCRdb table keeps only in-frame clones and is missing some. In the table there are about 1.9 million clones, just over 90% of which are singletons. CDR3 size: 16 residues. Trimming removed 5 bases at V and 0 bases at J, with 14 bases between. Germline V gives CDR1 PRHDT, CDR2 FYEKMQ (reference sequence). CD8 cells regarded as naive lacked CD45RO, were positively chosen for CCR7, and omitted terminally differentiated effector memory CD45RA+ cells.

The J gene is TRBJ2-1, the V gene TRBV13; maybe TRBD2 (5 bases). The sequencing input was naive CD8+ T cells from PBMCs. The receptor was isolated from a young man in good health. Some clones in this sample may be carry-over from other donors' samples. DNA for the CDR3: TGTGCCAGCAGCCCATGGCAGCGGTCCTCCTACAATGAGCAGTTCTTC. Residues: CASSPWQRSSYNEQFF. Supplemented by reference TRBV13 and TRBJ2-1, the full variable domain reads AAGVIQSPRHLIKEKRETATLKCYPIPRHDTVYWYQQGPGQDPQFLISFYEKMQSDKGSIPDRFSAQQFSDYHSELNMSSLELGDSALYFCASSPWQRSSYNEQFFGPGTRLTVL.